This TCR beta chain was captured in a study of blood T cell repertoires in COVID-19. Across the study: Collection of acute and convalescent COVID-19 samples took place in the United States, Italy and Spain.

Profiled with immunoSEQ multiplex PCR; TCRdb holds only in-frame clones, not every one. The sample has about 86,000 clones, more than 60% seen once. CDR3 size: 12 residues. Per the germline V gene, CDR1 is KGHDR and CDR2 is SFDVKD. The V end lost 7 bases, the J end lost 0 bases, and 5 bases lay between the germline ends. This clone was picked up a small number of times. The V gene is TRBV24-1, the J gene TRBJ1-1; D not certain. Sequences were obtained from peripheral blood. The TCR was taken from a man between 65 and 85 years old with acute or convalescent COVID-19. CDR3: CATRGLNTEAFF. The DNA for the CDR3 is TGTGCCACCAGGGGCTTGAACACTGAAGCTTTCTTT.